Sequencing of this T cell receptor beta chain was carried out in a study of T cells in Graves' hyperthyroidism and ophthalmopathy. Trimming left V 4 bases short and J 3 bases short, with 6 bases between. CDR1 and CDR2 (germline): LNHDA, SQIVND (reference sequence). There are 12 residues in the CDR3. Notes on the study in general: Model predictions of ophthalmopathy came a median 6.5 months before onset.

This clonotype has just one count. Its cognate antigen is unknown. The CDR3 regions of TCR beta were amplified from RNA transcripts. The TCR CDR3 first-round RT-PCR relied on the HTBI primer set. TCRdb recomputed calls from the multiplex PCR reads with MiXCR, one row per CDR3 protein. Of roughly 300,000 distinct CDR3 sequences listed, approximately 22% are singletons. This chain connects TRBV19 to TRBJ2-5; D is uncertain. Source material: blood. This clonotype was sampled from a woman aged 45-60 years with Graves' hyperthyroidism. Here the CDR3 reads CASSNMKETQYF. The CDR3 DNA sequence: TGTGCCAGTAGTAACATGAAAGAGACCCAGTACTTC.